The rows below give T cell receptor beta chains drawn from one sample of a study. TCRdb re-called the 5' RACE reads through MiXCR, storing one row per CDR3 protein. The profile shows around 21,000 distinct CDR3 sequences, about 31% of them singletons. The specimen was tumor-infiltrating naive CD4+ T cells sorted from the breast tumor. These receptors came from a female donor with breast cancer. CDR3s include the opening cysteine and the closing phenylalanine or tryptophan. Each record gives: J gene, CDR3 length, V gene, clone size, D gene, CDR3 protein, CDR3 DNA. D genes are given only for firm matches. Clone size is given for some rows only: seen once, a few or many times, or a class if the clone is expanded.

>TRBJ2-3|13|TRBV10-3|many|-
CAISESSVDTQYF
TGTGCCATCAGTGAGTCTAGTGTGGATACGCAGTATTTT
>TRBJ2-7|12|TRBV4-2|medium-sized|-
CASSQIGNEQYF
TGTGCCAGCAGCCAAATAGGAAACGAGCAGTACTTC
>TRBJ1-5|15|TRBV30|few|TRBD1
CAWSVLGQGAQPQHF
TGTGCCTGGAGTGTACTCGGGCAGGGGGCTCAGCCCCAGCATTTT
>TRBJ2-5|15|TRBV6-1|-|TRBD1
CASCKETGGWEALYF
TGTGCCAGCTGCAAGGAGACAGGGGGCTGGGAGGCCCTGTACTTC
>TRBJ1-5|16|TRBV2|medium-sized|TRBD1
CASRDRDPSFNQPQHF
TGTGCCAGTAGGGACAGAGACCCCTCCTTCAATCAGCCCCAGCATTTT
>TRBJ2-7|16|TRBV7-9|many|TRBD1
CASSLLTGGEGDEQYF
TGTGCCAGCAGCTTACTGACAGGGGGCGAGGGAGACGAGCAGTACTTC
>TRBJ2-7|11|TRBV29-1|once|-
CSVRAAGEQYF
TGCAGCGTCCGGGCTGCTGGGGAGCAGTACTTC
>TRBJ2-7|15|TRBV5-5|-|-
CASRLGVGTDYEQYF
TGTGCCAGCAGGCTAGGGGTCGGGACTGACTACGAGCAGTACTTC
>TRBJ1-2|11|TRBV24-1|many|-
CATSDLGGYTF
TGTGCCACCAGTGACCTTGGGGGCTACACCTTC
>TRBJ2-7|16|TRBV11-2|few|TRBD1
CASSPVGRTGTYEQYF
TGTGCCAGCAGCCCCGTAGGTCGGACAGGGACCTACGAGCAGTACTTC
>TRBJ1-1|15|TRBV6-1|-|-
CATATSGFGDTEALF
TGTGCCACTGCGACCTCAGGGTTCGGGGACACTGAAGCTCTCTTT
>TRBJ1-1|12|TRBV2|-|-
CASSEGDTGAFF
TGTGCCAGCAGTGAAGGTGACACTGGAGCTTTCTTT
>TRBJ2-7|14|TRBV7-9|many|-
CASSLVPGTYEQYF
TGTGCCAGCAGCTTAGTTCCGGGGACCTACGAGCAGTACTTC
>TRBJ2-1|17|TRBV11-2|medium-sized|-
CASSLDRVREGTGEQFF
TGTGCCAGCAGCTTAGATCGGGTTCGGGAGGGGACAGGTGAGCAGTTCTTC
>TRBJ1-2|14|TRBV6-5|-|TRBD1
CASSYRDRFYGYTF
TGTGCCAGCAGTTACCGGGACAGATTCTATGGCTACACCTTC
>TRBJ1-5|14|TRBV12-3/TRBV12-4|medium-sized|-
CASSSPGSNQPQHF
TGTGCCAGCAGTTCCCCAGGGAGCAATCAGCCCCAGCATTTT
>TRBJ2-3|15|TRBV7-9|-|-
CASSLGLAEPDTQYF
TGTGCCAGCAGCTTAGGTTTAGCGGAGCCAGATACGCAGTATTTT
>TRBJ2-2|15|TRBV20-1|few|TRBD1
CSARAGTGNTGELFF
TGCAGTGCTAGAGCCGGGACAGGAAACACCGGGGAGCTGTTTTTT
>TRBJ2-7|12|TRBV7-9|-|-
CASSGLTYEQYF
TGTGCCAGCTCTGGACTAACCTACGAGCAGTACTTC
>TRBJ2-5|12|TRBV12-3/TRBV12-4|-|-
CARSLRGETQYF
TGTGCCAGAAGTTTGAGAGGGGAGACCCAGTACTTC
>TRBJ2-1|11|TRBV20-1|many|TRBD2
CSARAGEEQFF
TGCAGTGCACGAGCGGGAGAGGAGCAGTTCTTC
>TRBJ2-7|15|TRBV25-1|many|-
CASSVTGNMSYEQYF
TGTGCCAGCAGTGTAACCGGGAATATGTCCTACGAGCAGTACTTC
>TRBJ1-5|15|TRBV6-6|few|-
CASRVQATSNQPQHF
TGTGCCAGCAGGGTGCAGGCAACTAGCAATCAGCCCCAGCATTTT
>TRBJ2-1|12|TRBV7-9|many|-
CASSLVGDEQFF
TGTGCCAGCAGCTTAGTCGGGGATGAGCAGTTCTTC
>TRBJ2-7|13|TRBV6-6|few|TRBD1
CASRTGQDYEQYF
TGTGCCAGCAGGACGGGACAGGACTACGAGCAGTACTTC
>TRBJ1-1|13|TRBV5-1|medium-sized|-
CASSLDVNTEAFF
TGCGCCAGCAGCTTGGATGTGAACACTGAAGCTTTCTTT
>TRBJ2-4|13|TRBV7-3|few|-
CASSLGAKNIQYF
TGTGCCAGCAGCTTAGGGGCCAAAAACATTCAGTACTTC
>TRBJ2-7|13|TRBV6-5|-|-
CASSYGQIYEQYF
TGTGCCAGCAGTTACGGGCAAATCTACGAGCAGTACTTC
>TRBJ1-5|14|TRBV11-2|few|TRBD1
CASSASTGAQPQHF
TGTGCCAGCAGCGCATCGACAGGGGCGCAGCCCCAGCATTTT
>TRBJ1-3|14|TRBV12-3/TRBV12-4|-|-
CASTPGTGGNTIYF
TGTGCCAGCACCCCCGGGACTGGTGGAAACACCATATATTTT
>TRBJ2-7|13|TRBV7-2|-|-
CASSLQGIGGQYF
TGTGCCAGCAGCTTACAGGGTATTGGTGGGCAGTACTTC
>TRBJ2-1|15|TRBV9|-|TRBD1
CASSVVPGQGREQFF
TGTGCCAGCAGCGTAGTCCCGGGACAGGGCAGGGAGCAGTTCTTC
>TRBJ2-7|14|TRBV7-2|medium-sized|TRBD2
CASSSLAGGGEQYF
TGTGCCAGCAGCTCCTTGGCGGGAGGGGGTGAGCAGTACTTC
>TRBJ1-3|14|TRBV4-2|medium-sized|-
CASSDQGDGNTIYF
TGTGCCAGCAGCGACCAGGGAGATGGAAACACCATATATTTT
>TRBJ1-1|17|TRBV20-1|-|TRBD1
CSARVPGQGFLNTEAFF
TGCAGTGCTAGGGTACCGGGACAGGGGTTTTTGAACACTGAAGCTTTCTTT
>TRBJ2-1|12|TRBV3-1|-|-
CASSQLVGEQFF
TGTGCCAGCAGCCAATTAGTTGGTGAGCAGTTCTTC
>TRBJ1-5|18|TRBV6-1|-|TRBD1
CASSEGAGGGYNNQPQHF
TGTGCCAGCAGTGAAGGAGCAGGGGGCGGATATAACAACCAGCCCCAGCATTTT
>TRBJ1-5|15|TRBV19|-|TRBD1
CASSTDRVINQPQHF
TGTGCCAGTAGTACGGACAGGGTGATCAATCAGCCCCAGCATTTT
>TRBJ2-6|13|TRBV6-5|medium-sized|-
CASSYQQSIVLTF
TGTGCCAGCAGTTACCAACAGTCGATCGTCCTGACTTTC
>TRBJ2-7|12|TRBV20-1|once|-
CSAPGGGSEQYF
TGCAGTGCCCCAGGTGGGGGGTCCGAGCAGTACTTC
>TRBJ1-1|14|TRBV18|-|TRBD1
CASNPDRWRGEAFF
TGTGCCAGCAACCCGGACAGGTGGAGGGGTGAAGCTTTCTTT
>TRBJ2-5|15|TRBV5-1|-|TRBD1
CASSLTGASQRTQYF
TGCGCCAGCAGCTTAACAGGGGCGTCGCAAAGGACCCAGTACTTC
>TRBJ2-1|15|TRBV29-1|few|-
CSVVTGLKGPNEQFF
TGCAGCGTTGTGACGGGGCTAAAGGGTCCCAATGAGCAGTTCTTC
>TRBJ2-1|15|TRBV15|many|-
CATSRGAGPHNEQFF
TGTGCCACCAGCAGAGGTGCAGGACCACACAATGAGCAGTTCTTC
>TRBJ2-1|16|TRBV7-3|-|-
CASNYFRQTIHNEQFF
TGTGCCAGCAACTATTTCAGACAGACCATCCACAATGAGCAGTTCTTC
>TRBJ2-1|12|TRBV6-5|many|TRBD1
CASSYWTGEQFF
TGTGCCAGCAGTTACTGGACAGGGGAGCAGTTCTTC
>TRBJ2-7|15|TRBV9|-|-
CASSVGPGEAYEQYF
TGTGCCAGCAGCGTAGGTCCGGGAGAAGCTTACGAGCAGTACTTC
>TRBJ1-1|15|TRBV10-2|medium-sized|-
CASSESEQPNTEAFF
TGCGCCAGCAGTGAGTCGGAACAGCCGAACACTGAAGCTTTCTTT
>TRBJ2-1|16|TRBV7-2|few|TRBD1
CASSPLQGWFGNEQFF
TGTGCCAGCAGCCCCCTACAGGGGTGGTTCGGCAATGAGCAGTTCTTC
>TRBJ2-1|13|TRBV7-3|-|TRBD1
CASSLDRESEQSF
TGTGCCAGCAGCCTGGACAGGGAAAGTGAGCAGTCCTTC
>TRBJ1-2|12|TRBV3-1|many|-
CASSQAGGGYTF
TGTGCCAGCAGCCAAGCGGGTGGTGGCTACACCTTC
>TRBJ1-5|15|TRBV19|-|-
CASSSDLVGNQPQRF
TGTGCCAGTAGTTCGGACCTCGTGGGCAATCAGCCCCAGCGTTTT